This TCR beta chain was obtained from a study of blood T cell repertoires in COVID-19. CDR3 size: 15 residues. With 1 base clipped from V and 13 bases from J, the junction kept 9 bases outside the gene matches. Per germline, CDR1 SNHLY and CDR2 FYNNEI. The protocol was immunoSEQ multiplex PCR, while the TCRdb copy is restricted to in-frame clones and leaves out a portion. The sample lists 250,000 to 400,000 clones, under 90% seen once, with less than 3.5% in the top ten. The source of this sequence is a woman in her 30s with COVID-19, enrolled during active disease. The chain employs TRBV2 and TRBJ1-6, with 8 nucleotides matching TRBD1. Material: peripheral blood. For the CDR3, the DNA is TGTGCCAGCAGTGAAGGGGTGACAGGGGTGGGTCCCCTCCACTTT. It specifies CASSEGVTGVGPLHF.